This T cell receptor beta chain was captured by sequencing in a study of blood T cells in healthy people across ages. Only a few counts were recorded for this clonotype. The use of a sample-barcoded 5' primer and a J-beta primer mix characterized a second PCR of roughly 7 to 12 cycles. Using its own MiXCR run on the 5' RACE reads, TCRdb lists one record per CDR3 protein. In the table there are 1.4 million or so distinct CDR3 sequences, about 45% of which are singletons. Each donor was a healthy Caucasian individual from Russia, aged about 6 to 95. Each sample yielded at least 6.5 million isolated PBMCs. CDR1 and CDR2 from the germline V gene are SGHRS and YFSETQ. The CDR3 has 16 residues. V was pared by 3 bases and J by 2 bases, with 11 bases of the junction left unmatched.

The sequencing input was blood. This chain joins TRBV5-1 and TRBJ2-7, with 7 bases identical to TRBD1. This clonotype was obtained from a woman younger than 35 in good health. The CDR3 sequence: CASSSTTGTATYEQYF. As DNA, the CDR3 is TGCGCCAGCAGCTCGACCACCGGGACAGCTACCTACGAGCAGTACTTC.